This T cell receptor (beta chain) emerged from a study of neurological immune-mediated disorders. Notes on the study in general: Patients with HTLV-1-associated myelopathy showed the most TCR clonal expansion. Those with multiple sclerosis showed the least, falling below healthy controls.

Template-switch 5'RACE cDNA synthesis added a 10-nucleotide unique molecular identifier. Via MiXCR, TCRdb re-called the 5' RACE reads, giving one row per CDR3 protein. The sample consists of around 53,000 distinct CDR3 sequences, 7.5% to 9.5% of them appearing once. This clonotype has ten or more counts. Its antigen remains unidentified. Regarding time point: longitudinal time-point 3. Healthy control participants comprised blood bank volunteers in Maryland, USA. 2 million PBMCs stored at -80 C were the source of the unsorted libraries. Germline CDR1 reads SGHVS; CDR2 reads FQNEAQ. The CDR3 is 14 amino acids. Trimming took off 4 bases at V and 0 bases at J, with 8 bases between the two ends.

The chain recombines TRBV7-8 with TRBJ2-3, with unresolved D. This TCR was recovered from a woman in her forties in good health. The sequenced sample was PBMCs. The CDR3 sequence: CASSWPLSTDTQYF. DNA of the CDR3: TGTGCCAGCAGCTGGCCTCTAAGCACAGATACGCAGTATTTT.